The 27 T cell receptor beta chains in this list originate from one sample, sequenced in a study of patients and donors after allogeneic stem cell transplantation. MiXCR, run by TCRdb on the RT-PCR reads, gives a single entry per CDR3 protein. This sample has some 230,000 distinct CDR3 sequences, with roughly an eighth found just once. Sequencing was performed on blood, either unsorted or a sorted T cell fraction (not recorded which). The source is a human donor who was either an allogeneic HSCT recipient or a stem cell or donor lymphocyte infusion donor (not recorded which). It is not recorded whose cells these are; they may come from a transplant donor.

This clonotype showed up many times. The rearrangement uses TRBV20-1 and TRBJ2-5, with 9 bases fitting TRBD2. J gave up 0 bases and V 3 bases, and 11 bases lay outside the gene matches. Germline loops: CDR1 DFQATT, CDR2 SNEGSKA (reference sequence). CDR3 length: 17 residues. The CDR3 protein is CSARMSLAGPYQETQYF. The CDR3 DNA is TGCAGTGCTAGGATGTCACTAGCGGGTCCGTACCAAGAGACCCAGTACTTC.

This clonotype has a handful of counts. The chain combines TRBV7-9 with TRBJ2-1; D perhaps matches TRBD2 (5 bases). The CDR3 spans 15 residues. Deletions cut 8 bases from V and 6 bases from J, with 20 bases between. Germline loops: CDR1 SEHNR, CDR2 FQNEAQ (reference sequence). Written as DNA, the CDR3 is TGTGCCAGCTTATTGAGCGGAGAGCCCAGCAATGAGCAGTTCTTC. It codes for CASLLSGEPSNEQFF.

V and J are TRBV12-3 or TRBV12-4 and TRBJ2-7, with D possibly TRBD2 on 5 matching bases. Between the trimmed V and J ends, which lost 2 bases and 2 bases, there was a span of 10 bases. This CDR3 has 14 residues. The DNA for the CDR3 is TGTGCCAGCAGTTTAAGATCGGGGACCTACGAGCAGTACTTC. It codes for CASSLRSGTYEQYF.

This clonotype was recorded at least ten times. In nucleotides, the CDR3 is TGCAGTGCTCTAGCGGATTACTACAATGAGCAGTTCTTC. It translates to CSALADYYNEQFF. The V gene is TRBV20-1, the J gene TRBJ2-1; 7 bases fit TRBD2. The ends lost 5 bases at V and 3 bases at J; junction bases unmatched: 4. This CDR3 spans 13 amino acids. CDR1 and CDR2 from the germline V gene are DFQATT and SNEGSKA (reference sequence).

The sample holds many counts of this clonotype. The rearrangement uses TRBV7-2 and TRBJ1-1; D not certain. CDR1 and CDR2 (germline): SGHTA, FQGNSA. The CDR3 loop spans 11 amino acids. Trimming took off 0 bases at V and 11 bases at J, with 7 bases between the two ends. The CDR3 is CASSLAALAFF. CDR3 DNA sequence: TGTGCCAGCAGCTTAGCGGCGCTGGCTTTCTTT. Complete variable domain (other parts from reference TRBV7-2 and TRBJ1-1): GAGVSQSPSNKVTEKGKDVELRCDPISGHTALYWYRQSLGQGLEFLIYFQGNSAPDKSGLPSDRFSAERTGGSVSTLTIQRTQQEDSAVYLCASSLAALAFFGQGTRLTVV.

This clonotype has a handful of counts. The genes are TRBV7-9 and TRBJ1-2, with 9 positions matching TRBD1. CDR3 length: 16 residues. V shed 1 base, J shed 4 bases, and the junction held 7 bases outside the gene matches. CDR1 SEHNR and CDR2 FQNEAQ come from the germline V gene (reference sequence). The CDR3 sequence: CASSLGGQGFTYGYTF. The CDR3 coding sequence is TGTGCCAGCAGCTTAGGGGGACAGGGTTTTACCTATGGCTACACCTTC.

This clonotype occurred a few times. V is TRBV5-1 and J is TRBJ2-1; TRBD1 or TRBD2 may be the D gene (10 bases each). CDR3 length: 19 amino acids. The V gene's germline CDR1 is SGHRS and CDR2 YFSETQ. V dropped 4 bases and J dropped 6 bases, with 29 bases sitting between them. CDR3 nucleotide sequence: TGCGCCAGCAGCCCACGACAGGGGGCGGTCACTAGCGGGGCCAATGAGCAGTTCTTC. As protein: CASSPRQGAVTSGANEQFF.

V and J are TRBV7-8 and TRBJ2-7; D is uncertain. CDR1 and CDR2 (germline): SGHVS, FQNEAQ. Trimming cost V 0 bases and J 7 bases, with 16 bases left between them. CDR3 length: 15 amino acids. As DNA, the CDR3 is TGTGCCAGCAGCTTAGCGCTGCTAGGCCCCAGGGAGCAGTACTTC. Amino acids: CASSLALLGPREQYF.

The CDR3 spells CSTRSSASGFSTDTQYF. The CDR3 bases are TGCAGTACCCGGTCCTCCGCTAGCGGGTTTAGCACAGATACGCAGTATTTT. V and J are TRBV20-1 and TRBJ2-3, with 8 bases lining up with TRBD2. The germline CDR1 and CDR2 sequences are DFQATT and SNEGSKA (reference sequence). Unmatched junction bases numbered 16, after V lost 8 bases and J lost 0 bases. The CDR3 is 17 amino acids.

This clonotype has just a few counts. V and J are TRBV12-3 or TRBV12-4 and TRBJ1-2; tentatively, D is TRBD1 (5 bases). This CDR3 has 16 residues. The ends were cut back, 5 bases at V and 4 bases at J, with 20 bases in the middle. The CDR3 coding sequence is TGTGCCAGCAGTCCCGGGCCCCAGCCTGGGGCCTATGGCTACACCTTC. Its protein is CASSPGPQPGAYGYTF.

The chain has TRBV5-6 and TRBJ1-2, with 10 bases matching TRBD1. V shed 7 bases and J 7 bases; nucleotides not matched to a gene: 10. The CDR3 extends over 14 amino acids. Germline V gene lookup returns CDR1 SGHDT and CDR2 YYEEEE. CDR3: CASHGKGQGSGYTF. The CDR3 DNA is TGTGCCAGCCATGGGAAGGGACAGGGGTCTGGCTACACCTTC. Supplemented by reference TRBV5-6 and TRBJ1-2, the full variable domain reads DAGVTQSPTHLIKTRGQQVTLRCSPKSGHDTVSWYQQALGQGPQFIFQYYEEEERQRGNFPDRFSGHQFPNYSSELNVNALLLGDSALYLCASHGKGQGSGYTFGSGTRLTVV.

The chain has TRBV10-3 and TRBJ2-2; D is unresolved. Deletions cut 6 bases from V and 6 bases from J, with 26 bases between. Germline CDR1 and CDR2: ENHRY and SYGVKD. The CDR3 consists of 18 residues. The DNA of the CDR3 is TGTGCCATCAGCCCTGACCACCGCAGGAGATTTACACCCGGGGAGCTGTTTTTT. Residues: CAISPDHRRRFTPGELFF.

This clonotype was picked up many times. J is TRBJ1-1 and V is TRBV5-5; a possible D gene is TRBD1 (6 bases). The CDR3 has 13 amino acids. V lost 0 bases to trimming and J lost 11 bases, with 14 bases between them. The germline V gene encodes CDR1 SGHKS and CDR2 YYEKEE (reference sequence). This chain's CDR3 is CASSLDRVVNAFF. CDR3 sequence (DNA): TGTGCCAGCAGCTTGGACAGGGTAGTTAATGCTTTCTTT.

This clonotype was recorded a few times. CDR3 protein: CASSVGPGGQDTQYF. CDR3 nucleotide sequence: TGTGCCAGCAGCGTAGGCCCTGGAGGGCAGGATACGCAGTATTTT. The chain is built from TRBV9 and TRBJ2-3, with D possibly being TRBD2 (6 bases). This CDR3 contains 15 residues. Between the trimmed V and J ends, which lost 0 bases and 6 bases, there was a span of 14 bases. From germline, CDR1 is SGDLS and CDR2 YYNGEE.

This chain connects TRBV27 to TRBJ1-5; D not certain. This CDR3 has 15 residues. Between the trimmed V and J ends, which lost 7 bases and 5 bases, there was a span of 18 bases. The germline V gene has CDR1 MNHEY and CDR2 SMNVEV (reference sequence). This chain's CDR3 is CASTNPGEVDQPQHF. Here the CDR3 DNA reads TGTGCCAGCACTAACCCTGGAGAGGTAGATCAGCCCCAGCATTTT.

CDR3 amino acids: CSARVEGGTGELFF. CDR3 coding DNA: TGCAGTGCTAGAGTAGAGGGAGGCACCGGGGAGCTGTTTTTT. This chain uses TRBV20-1 with TRBJ2-2; D possibly corresponds to TRBD2 (6 bases). The CDR3 has 14 residues. Germline V gives CDR1 DFQATT, CDR2 SNEGSKA (reference sequence). Deletions cut 1 base from V and 4 bases from J, with 10 bases between.

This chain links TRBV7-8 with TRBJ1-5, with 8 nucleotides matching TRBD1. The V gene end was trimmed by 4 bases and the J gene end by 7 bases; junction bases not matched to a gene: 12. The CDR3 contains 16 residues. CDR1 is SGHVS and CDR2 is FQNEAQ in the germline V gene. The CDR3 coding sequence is TGTGCCAGCAGCTCATACCGGGACAGGAGCAGGCAGCCCCAGCATTTT. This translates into CASSSYRDRSRQPQHF.

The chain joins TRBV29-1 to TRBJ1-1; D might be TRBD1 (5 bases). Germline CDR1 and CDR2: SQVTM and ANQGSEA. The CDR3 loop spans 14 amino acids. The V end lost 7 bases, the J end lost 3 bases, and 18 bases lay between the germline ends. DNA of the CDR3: TGCAGCGCTGGACATCCACAGTTTGACACTGAAGCTTTCTTT. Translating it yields CSAGHPQFDTEAFF.

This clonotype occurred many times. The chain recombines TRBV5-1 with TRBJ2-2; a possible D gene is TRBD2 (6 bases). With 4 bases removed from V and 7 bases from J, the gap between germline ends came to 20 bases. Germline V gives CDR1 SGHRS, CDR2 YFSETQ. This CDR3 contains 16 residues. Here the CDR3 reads CASSPTPGLLDGELFF. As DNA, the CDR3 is TGCGCCAGCAGCCCCACACCGGGACTCTTGGACGGGGAGCTGTTTTTT.

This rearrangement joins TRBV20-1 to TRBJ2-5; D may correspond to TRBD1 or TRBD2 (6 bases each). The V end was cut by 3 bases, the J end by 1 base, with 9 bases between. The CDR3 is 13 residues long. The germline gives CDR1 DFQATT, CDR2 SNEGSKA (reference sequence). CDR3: CSARGGAQETQYF. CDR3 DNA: TGCAGTGCTAGGGGGGGCGCCCAAGAGACCCAGTACTTC.

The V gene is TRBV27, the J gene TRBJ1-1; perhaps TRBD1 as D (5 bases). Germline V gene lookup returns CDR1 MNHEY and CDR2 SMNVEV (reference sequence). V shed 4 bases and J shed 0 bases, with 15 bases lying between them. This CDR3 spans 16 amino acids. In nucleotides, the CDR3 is TGTGCCAGCAGTTCCCGGGGGGTAGGGATGAACACTGAAGCTTTCTTT. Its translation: CASSSRGVGMNTEAFF.

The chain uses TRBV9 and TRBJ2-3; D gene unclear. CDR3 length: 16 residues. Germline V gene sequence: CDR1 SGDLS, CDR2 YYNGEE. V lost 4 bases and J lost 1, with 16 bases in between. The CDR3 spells CASSPLVSPGTDTQYF. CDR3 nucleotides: TGTGCCAGCAGCCCCCTCGTTTCTCCAGGCACAGATACGCAGTATTTT.

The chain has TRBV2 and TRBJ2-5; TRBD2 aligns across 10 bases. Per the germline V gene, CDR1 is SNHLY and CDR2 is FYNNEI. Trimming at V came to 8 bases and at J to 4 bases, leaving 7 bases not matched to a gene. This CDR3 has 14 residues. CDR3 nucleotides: TGTGCCAGCGGCCTAGCGGGAGTACGAGAGACCCAGTACTTC. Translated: CASGLAGVRETQYF.

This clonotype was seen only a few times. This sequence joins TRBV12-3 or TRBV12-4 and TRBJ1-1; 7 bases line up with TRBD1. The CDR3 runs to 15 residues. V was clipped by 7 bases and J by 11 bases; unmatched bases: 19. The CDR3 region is CASNSVGRGQPRAFF. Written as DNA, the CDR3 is TGTGCCAGCAACTCCGTGGGCAGGGGACAGCCTAGGGCTTTCTTT.

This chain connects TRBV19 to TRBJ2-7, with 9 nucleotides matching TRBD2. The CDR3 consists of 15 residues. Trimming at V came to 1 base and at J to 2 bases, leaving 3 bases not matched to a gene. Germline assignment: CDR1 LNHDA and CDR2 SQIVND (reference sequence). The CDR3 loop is CASSIVASGTYEQYF. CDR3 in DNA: TGTGCCAGTAGTATAGTGGCTAGCGGGACCTACGAGCAGTACTTC.

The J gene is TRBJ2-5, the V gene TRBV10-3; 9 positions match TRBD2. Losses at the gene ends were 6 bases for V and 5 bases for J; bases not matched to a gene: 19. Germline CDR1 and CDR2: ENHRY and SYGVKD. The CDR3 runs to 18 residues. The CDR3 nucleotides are TGTGCCATCAGCGGTGGTTTCGAGGCGGGGGGGCTCGAGGAGACCCAGTACTTC. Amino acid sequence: CAISGGFEAGGLEETQYF.

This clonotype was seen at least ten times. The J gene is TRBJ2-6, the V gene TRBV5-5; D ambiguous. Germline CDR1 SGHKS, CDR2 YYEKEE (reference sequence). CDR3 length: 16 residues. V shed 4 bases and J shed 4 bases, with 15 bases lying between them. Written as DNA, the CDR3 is TGTGCCAGCAGCCTAAACAGCTTCCTCGGGGCCAACGTCCTGACTTTC. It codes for CASSLNSFLGANVLTF.